The clone carrying this T cell receptor gamma chain was observed a few times. As yet, its antigen is unknown. These data come from a study of human gamma delta and Vdelta1 T cells. CDR3 length: 13 residues. Germline V gene lookup returns CDR1 GITISATS and CDR2 ISYDGTV (reference sequence). V shed 0 bases, J shed 6 bases, and the junction held 1 base outside the gene matches. Study-level points and caveats: Acute myeloid leukemia was reportedly broadly targeted by polyclonal Delta One T cells.

TCRdb reanalysed the PCR reads via CATT. The profile covers 8,500 to 9,500 gamma-chain clones, with less than 55% appearing a single time and 2% to 2.5% taken by the ten largest. Sequenced: Vdelta1 gamma-delta T cells from blood grown in culture (DOT cells). This TCR came from a human donor in good health. The chain uses TRGV9 and TRGJP2. As DNA, the CDR3 is TGTGCCTTGTGGGAGGTGCGTGATTGGATCAAGACGTTT. Its translation: CALWEVRDWIKTF.